The 27 T cell receptor beta chains listed next were all sequenced from one sample in a study of cytomegalovirus exposure and HLA in healthy donors (dated 2017 in TCRdb). Libraries were constructed by the immunoSEQ multiplex PCR assay. TCRdb's version of the immuneACCESS table is confined to in-frame rearrangements and falls short of the full clone set. An unresolved V gene accounts for under half of the shortfall where checked; the remainder is of unknown origin. This sample is represented by about 220,000 clones; approximately 88% of them were singletons. The ten largest make up around 15% of the sample. The specimen sequenced was PBMCs. The receptors shown here come from a woman younger than 45 in good health and CMV-seropositive.

The chain recombines TRBV4-2 with TRBJ2-3; no clear D gene. The CDR3 loop spans 15 amino acids. V was pared by 0 bases and J by 2 bases, with 9 bases between. CDR1 and CDR2 from the germline V gene are LGHNA and YNFKEQ. CDR3 nucleotides: TGTGCCAGCAGCCAAGAAAAGCACTCCACAGATACGCAGTATTTT. This sequence encodes CASSQEKHSTDTQYF.

The V call is TRBV28, the J call TRBJ2-1, with no clear D. From germline, CDR1 is MDHEN and CDR2 SYDVKM. The CDR3 is 12 amino acids. Trimming left V 5 bases short and J 7 bases short, with 9 bases between. The CDR3 here is CASSKVINEQFF. Here the CDR3 DNA reads TGTGCCAGCAGTAAGGTAATAAATGAGCAGTTCTTC.

This clone has only a few counts. The rearrangement uses TRBV4-3 and TRBJ2-2; D call uncertain. Germline V gives CDR1 LGHNA, CDR2 YSLEER. CDR3 length equals 11 residues. V gave up 5 bases and J gave up 8 bases, with 6 bases separating them. CDR3 residues: CASSDRGELFF. In DNA form, the CDR3 reads TGCGCCAGCAGCGACCGAGGGGAGCTGTTTTTT.

The J gene is TRBJ2-7, the V gene TRBV11-3; weak D call: TRBD1 (6 bases). Germline CDR1 and CDR2: SGHNT and YENEEA. CDR3 size: 14 residues. The V and J ends lost 5 bases and 4 bases respectively, with 15 bases between them. The CDR3 protein is CASSSQGITYEQYF. CDR3 bases: TGTGCCAGCAGCAGCCAGGGGATTACGTACGAGCAGTACTTC.

J is TRBJ2-5 and V is TRBV6-1; D unresolved. Looked up from germline, CDR1 is MNHNS and CDR2 is SASEGT. CDR3 length: 14 residues. The V gene lost 1 base and the J gene lost 7 bases, with 13 bases spanning the gap. The CDR3 sequence is CASSEVATAWTQYF. The CDR3, as DNA: TGTGCCAGCAGTGAAGTAGCTACGGCCTGGACCCAGTACTTC.

J is TRBJ2-7 and V is TRBV27; no definite D call. Looked up from germline, CDR1 is MNHEY and CDR2 is SMNVEV (reference sequence). This CDR3 spans 15 amino acids. Trimming shortened V by 5 bases and J by 2 bases, and 16 bases separated the two germline ends. CDR3 bases: TGTGCCAGCAGTCCAAGCCGGAGAGGAGCCTACGAGCAGTACTTC. This encodes CASSPSRRGAYEQYF.

V gene TRBV27 combines with J gene TRBJ2-2; D gene ambiguous. This CDR3 is built from 15 residues. V lost 2 bases, J lost 3 bases, and 10 bases lay in between. Germline V lookup: CDR1 MNHEY, CDR2 SMNVEV (reference sequence). CDR3 residues: CASSLQGIDTGELFF. The DNA for the CDR3 is TGTGCCAGCAGTTTACAAGGGATCGACACCGGGGAGCTGTTTTTT.

The chain combines TRBV19 with TRBJ1-2; TRBD1 matches 10 bases. The J segment lost 7 bases and the V segment lost 7 bases, leaving 9 bases of the junction unmatched. The germline gives CDR1 LNHDA, CDR2 SQIVND (reference sequence). CDR3 length: 14 residues. The CDR3 bases are TGTGCCAGTACCGGGACAGGGGCCCCCAGTGGCTACACCTTC. Translating it yields CASTGTGAPSGYTF.

The rearrangement uses TRBV6-1 and TRBJ2-1, with D possibly TRBD1 on 6 matching bases. The CDR3 runs 14 residues. Trimming cost V 4 bases and J 0 bases, with 7 bases left between them. Germline CDR1 and CDR2: MNHNS and SASEGT. The CDR3 region has the DNA TGTGCCAGCAGTGTAGGGGGCTCCTACAATGAGCAGTTCTTC. Amino acid sequence: CASSVGGSYNEQFF.

This clone has just a few counts. This chain joins TRBV10-3 and TRBJ1-1; D unresolved. The V end was cut by 3 bases, the J end by 1 base, with 6 bases between. The CDR3 is made up of 13 amino acids. CDR1 and CDR2 from the germline V gene are ENHRY and SYGVKD. CDR3 sequence (DNA): TGTGCCATCAGTGACATCCAGAACACTGAAGCTTTCTTT. Translating gives CAISDIQNTEAFF.

The chain couples TRBV6-5 to TRBJ2-2, with 8 nucleotides matching TRBD2. V shed 6 bases, J shed 6 bases, and the junction held 9 bases outside the gene matches. Germline V gene data show CDR1 as MNHEY and CDR2 as SVGAGI. The CDR3 covers 15 residues. The CDR3 DNA sequence: TGTGCCAGCAGGGCGGGACTAGACTCCGCCGGGGAGCTGTTTTTT. It specifies CASRAGLDSAGELFF.

Notes on this clone: Other DNA sequences in this sample translate to the same CDR3. V is TRBV2 and J is TRBJ2-6; a weak D match, TRBD1 (6 bases). Trimming cost V 4 bases and J 1 base, with 8 bases left between them. CDR1 and CDR2 from the germline V gene are SNHLY and FYNNEI. This CDR3 has 15 residues. CDR3 bases: TGTGCCAGCAGTGGGACAGCTTCTGGGGCCAACGTCCTGACTTTC. Translating gives CASSGTASGANVLTF.

V and J are TRBV7-8 and TRBJ1-1; D unresolved. Per the germline V gene, CDR1 is SGHVS and CDR2 is FQNEAQ. V was trimmed by 1 base and J by 0 bases, leaving 9 bases between them. The CDR3 extends over 15 amino acids. CDR3 nucleotide sequence: TGTGCCAGCAGCTTAGAGGGTTCGGTGAACACTGAAGCTTTCTTT. This gives the protein CASSLEGSVNTEAFF.

The chain uses TRBV7-9 and TRBJ2-2; D ambiguous. The CDR3 totals 15 residues. The V end was cut by 2 bases, the J end by 4 bases, with 11 bases between. Germline V gives CDR1 SEHNR, CDR2 FQNEAQ (reference sequence). The CDR3 DNA sequence: TGTGCCAGCAGCTTATCCCTGGCGAGCACCGGGGAGCTGTTTTTT. Translation gives CASSLSLASTGELFF.

The gene calls are TRBV5-1 and TRBJ2-1; no clear D gene. The CDR3 contains 15 residues. V was trimmed by 0 bases and J by 0 bases, leaving 7 bases between them. Germline V gene data show CDR1 as SGHRS and CDR2 as YFSETQ. The CDR3 region is CASSLGGDSYNEQFF. The CDR3 nucleotides are TGCGCCAGCAGCTTGGGCGGAGACTCCTACAATGAGCAGTTCTTC.

The J gene is TRBJ2-7, the V gene TRBV5-1; the match to TRBD2 covers 10 bases. This CDR3 is 17 amino acids long. The V gene end was trimmed by 2 bases and the J gene end by 2 bases; junction bases not matched to a gene: 10. The germline CDR1 and CDR2 sequences are SGHRS and YFSETQ. As DNA, the CDR3 is TGCGCCAGCAGCTTTTTGCCAGCGGGAGGGATCCCCTACGAGCAGTACTTC. Translation gives CASSFLPAGGIPYEQYF.

The chain couples TRBV29-1 to TRBJ2-7; 7 bases are a match to TRBD2. Losses at the gene ends were 3 bases for V and 1 base for J; bases not matched to a gene: 3. CDR3 length: 13 amino acids. Germline V gene data show CDR1 as SQVTM and CDR2 as ANQGSEA. CDR3 nucleotides: TGCAGCGTTGATGGGAGGGATTCCTACGAGCAGTACTTC. Its translation: CSVDGRDSYEQYF.

The J gene is TRBJ1-2, the V gene TRBV20-1; D is undetermined. Germline V gene lookup returns CDR1 DFQATT and CDR2 SNEGSKA (reference sequence). Trimming took 3 bases from V and 8 from J, leaving 10 bases between them. This CDR3 spans 11 amino acids. The CDR3 sequence: CSASEKPGYTF. CDR3 coding DNA: TGCAGTGCTAGCGAAAAGCCCGGCTACACCTTC.

V usage is TRBV6-5 and J usage is TRBJ1-1, with D maybe TRBD1 (5 bases). V shed 2 bases and J shed 0 bases, with 7 bases lying between them. This CDR3 has 14 residues. Germline CDR1 is MNHEY and CDR2 is SVGAGI. DNA for the CDR3: TGTGCCAGCAGTTACGGGGCCCTGAACACTGAAGCTTTCTTT. This codes for CASSYGALNTEAFF.

This clone was detected only a few times. V is TRBV19 and J is TRBJ2-7; TRBD2 is a possible D gene (6 bases). CDR3 size: 13 residues. Germline loops: CDR1 LNHDA, CDR2 SQIVND (reference sequence). The germline V and J ends were trimmed by 6 bases and 1 base, with 10 bases remaining between them. The CDR3 protein is CASRRGLSYEQYF. The CDR3, as DNA: TGTGCCAGTAGGCGGGGCTTATCCTACGAGCAGTACTTC.

The chain links TRBV30 to TRBJ1-1, with D hard to call. The germline V gene encodes CDR1 GTSNPN and CDR2 SVGIG (reference sequence). Trimming cost V 4 bases and J 5 bases, with 11 bases left between them. The CDR3 has 12 residues. The CDR3: CAWKGGGTEAFF. CDR3 DNA: TGTGCCTGGAAAGGTGGAGGGACTGAAGCTTTCTTT.

V gene TRBV27 combines with J gene TRBJ2-7, with TRBD2 matching over 14 bases. The J segment lost 4 bases and the V segment lost 6 bases, leaving 11 bases of the junction unmatched. Germline CDR1 is MNHEY and CDR2 is SMNVEV (reference sequence). The CDR3 consists of 17 residues. CDR3 nucleotides: TGTGCCAGCAGCGGTGGGGGGACTAGCGGGAGATTTTACGAGCAGTACTTC. It translates to CASSGGGTSGRFYEQYF.

This chain connects TRBV25-1 to TRBJ1-1; D uncertain. Germline lookup yields CDR1 MGHDK and CDR2 SYGVNS. V was clipped by 1 base and J by 5 bases, with 5 bases between them. The CDR3 covers 12 residues. The CDR3: CASSESATEAFF. The DNA of the CDR3 is TGTGCCAGCAGTGAATCTGCTACTGAAGCTTTCTTT.

The genes are TRBV5-1 and TRBJ2-2; D may be TRBD1 (5 bases). The V gene lost 0 bases and the J gene lost 6 bases, with 6 bases spanning the gap. The CDR3 is 13 amino acids. CDR1 is SGHRS, CDR2 YFSETQ, per germline. The CDR3 loop is CASSLGQPGELFF. CDR3 in DNA: TGCGCCAGCAGCTTGGGACAGCCCGGGGAGCTGTTTTTT.

V usage is TRBV29-1 and J usage is TRBJ2-1, with TRBD2 matching over 13 bases. This CDR3 comprises 16 residues. The J segment lost 1 base and the V segment lost 6 bases, leaving 6 bases of the junction unmatched. The germline CDR1 and CDR2 sequences are SQVTM and ANQGSEA. The CDR3 nucleotides are TGCAGCGTGCAAGGACTAGCGGGAGTTTCCTACAATGAGCAGTTCTTC. This translates into CSVQGLAGVSYNEQFF.

V and J are TRBV27 and TRBJ1-2, with TRBD1 matching 7 bases. The CDR3 covers 16 residues. Germline V gives CDR1 MNHEY, CDR2 SMNVEV (reference sequence). The V and J ends lost 6 bases and 1 base, in that order; junction bases with no gene match: 11. CDR3 region: CASRRKGGTDNYGYTF. CDR3 bases: TGTGCCAGCAGAAGAAAAGGGGGGACAGATAACTATGGCTACACCTTC.

J is TRBJ2-7 and V is TRBV2; 10 bases are a match to TRBD2. This CDR3 has 15 amino acids. Looked up from germline, CDR1 is SNHLY and CDR2 is FYNNEI. V shed 7 bases, J shed 0 bases, and the junction held 6 bases outside the gene matches. CDR3 DNA: TGTGCCAGCAATAAAGCGGGAGGGTCCTCCTACGAGCAGTACTTC. It specifies CASNKAGGSSYEQYF.